The rows below give T cell receptor beta chains drawn from one sample of a study of beta chain features in type 1 diabetes. Profiled with immunoSEQ multiplex PCR; TCRdb holds only in-frame clones, not every one. The repertoire holds hundreds of thousands of clones, 10% to 15% seen once, with around 0.022% in the top ten. Sequencing used naive CD4+ T cells from blood. These receptors all come from a man aged 18 to 29 with type 1 diabetes. The CDR3 runs from the conserved cysteine through the conserved F or W. The D gene is left open where the match is weak. The listing skips clone size in some rows; elsewhere it reads once, few, many or a size class.

TRBD2	TRBJ2-4	TRBV15	.	CATSRERVSGGAENIQYF	TGTGCCACCAGCAGAGAAAGGGTTAGCGGGGGGGCCGAAAACATTCAGTACTTC
.	TRBJ1-5	TRBV25-1	.	CASSGQQGNNQPQHF	TGTGCCAGCAGTGGCCAACAGGGTAACAATCAGCCCCAGCATTTT
.	TRBJ1-4	TRBV2	.	CASSEEKLFF	TGTGCCAGCAGTGAAGAAAAACTGTTTTTT
TRBD1	TRBJ2-1	TRBV30	few	CAWLLQGSSYNEQFF	TGTGCCTGGCTTCTACAGGGGTCCTCCTACAATGAGCAGTTCTTC
.	TRBJ2-1	TRBV10-3	.	CAISDTGGNYNEQFF	TGTGCCATCAGTGATACGGGGGGCAATTACAATGAGCAGTTCTTC
TRBD2	TRBJ2-4	TRBV19	.	CASSPLAGSRKNIQYF	TGTGCCAGTAGTCCTCTAGCGGGGTCTCGGAAAAACATTCAGTACTTC
.	TRBJ1-1	TRBV20-1	.	CSAGRAGEAFF	TGCAGTGCCGGCAGGGCAGGAGAAGCTTTCTTT
.	TRBJ1-6	TRBV7-9	.	CASSPGPGTSPLHF	TGTGCCAGCAGCCCCGGTCCGGGTACTTCACCCCTCCACTTT
.	TRBJ2-5	TRBV19	.	CASSTGDGQETQYF	TGTGCCAGTAGTACCGGGGACGGTCAAGAGACCCAGTACTTC
.	TRBJ1-1	TRBV19	.	CASSIKGSGEAFF	TGTGCCAGTAGTATCAAGGGGTCCGGTGAAGCTTTCTTT
TRBD2	TRBJ2-5	TRBV4-2	.	CASSQLAGGETQYF	TGTGCCAGCAGCCAACTAGCGGGGGGAGAGACCCAGTACTTC
TRBD1	TRBJ2-7	TRBV7-9	.	CASSSGTGDLGEQYF	TGTGCCAGCAGCTCCGGGACAGGGGACCTTGGGGAGCAGTACTTC
.	TRBJ1-2	TRBV25-1	.	CASSGSGDYGYTF	TGTGCCAGCAGTGGCTCGGGAGACTATGGCTACACCTTC
.	TRBJ2-3	TRBV30	few	CAWSVGGDTQYF	TGTGCCTGGAGTGTAGGCGGAGATACGCAGTATTTT
TRBD2	TRBJ2-3	TRBV27	.	CASISRGGIADTQYF	TGTGCCAGCATCTCCCGGGGGGGAATTGCAGATACGCAGTATTTT
.	TRBJ2-3	TRBV4-1	few	CASSNGGRGSTDTQYF	TGCGCCAGCAGCAACGGGGGCAGGGGCAGCACAGATACGCAGTATTTT
.	TRBJ1-1	TRBV27	.	CASSLLGTEAFF	TGTGCCAGCAGTTTACTCGGCACTGAAGCTTTCTTT